The sample holds a few counts of the clone carrying this T cell receptor (beta chain). Its target is not known. TCRdb re-analysed the reads in MiXCR, keeping a single row per CDR3 protein. Counted here are some 180,000 distinct CDR3 sequences, about 18% occurring once; the ten biggest clones make up about 25%. This entry is derived from a study of T cell repertoires in cytomegalovirus infection. As for the study in general: Public signatures in TCR beta pointed to CMV infection and matching HLA type. Notes on the study in general: Accumulated public TCR beta family frequency recognized individuals carrying CMV together with the relevant HLA. HLA-C-restricted CMV-specific TCR beta clonotypes prevailed in the ex vivo response.

Trimming took 1 base from V and 5 from J, leaving 3 bases between them. The CDR3 has 12 residues. CDR1 and CDR2 (germline): MNHNS, SASEGT. The J gene is TRBJ2-4, the V gene TRBV6-1, with D unresolved. This sequence was found in a human donor in good health (CMV status not recorded). Some clones in this sample may be carry-over from other donors' samples. Sequenced sample: CD8+ T cells from PBMCs. This CDR3 reads CASSEDENIQYF. The DNA for the CDR3 is TGTGCCAGCAGTGAAGATGAAAACATTCAGTACTTC.